This entry concerns a single T cell receptor beta chain. Trimming took off 0 bases at V and 4 bases at J, with 8 bases between the two ends. Germline CDR1 and CDR2: SGHAT and FQNNGV. This CDR3 contains 14 residues. This record comes from a study of shared clonotypes between healthy human individuals. Positively selected for CCR7, the CD45RO-negative cells used as naive CD8 cells excluded terminally differentiated effector memory CD45RA+ cells. The table came from immunoSEQ multiplex PCR; TCRdb's copy has only in-frame clones and leaves some out. The top ten hold approximately 0.11% of the sample, which has hundreds of thousands of clones, approximately 95% seen once.

This chain joins TRBV11-2 and TRBJ2-3, with D maybe TRBD1 (6 bases). Material: naive CD8+ T cells sorted from blood. This clonotype was obtained from a woman aged 25 to 39 in good health. The CDR3 loop is CASSLDSGADTQYF. CDR3 sequence (DNA): TGTGCCAGCAGCTTAGATTCAGGGGCAGATACGCAGTATTTT.